Shown below are 14 T cell receptor beta chains from a single sample sequenced in a study of blood T cell repertoires in COVID-19. Here immunoSEQ multiplex PCR was the method, and the copy in TCRdb shows in-frame clones only, minus some. This table has 25,000 to 35,000 clones, 65% to 90% appearing once. What was sequenced was peripheral blood. The receptors here all came from a man in his sixties or seventies with active COVID-19.

This chain joins TRBV28 and TRBJ1-1, with D possibly being TRBD1 (6 bases). The CDR3 has 16 residues. CDR1 and CDR2 from the germline V gene are MDHEN and SYDVKM. V was shortened by 1 base and J by 4 bases, with 16 bases between the two germline ends. The CDR3 region is CASSLLTRGRSTEAFF. In DNA, the CDR3 is TGTGCCAGCAGTTTATTGACGCGGGGGCGCAGCACTGAAGCTTTCTTT.

The chain couples TRBV28 to TRBJ1-4; 8 nucleotides agree with TRBD1. The CDR3 totals 16 residues. V shed 4 bases, J shed 7 bases, and the junction held 11 bases outside the gene matches. CDR1 is MDHEN and CDR2 is SYDVKM in the germline V gene. The CDR3 DNA reads TGTGCCAGCAGTTCTACCTTGGGGACAGGTCGTGAAAAACTGTTTTTT. Residues: CASSSTLGTGREKLFF.

This clone was seen once. This chain links TRBV29-1 with TRBJ2-1; 8 bases line up with TRBD1. The ends lost 4 bases at V and 7 bases at J; junction bases unmatched: 15. The germline V gene has CDR1 SQVTM and CDR2 ANQGSEA. This CDR3 is 16 amino acids long. CDR3 nucleotide sequence: TGCAGCGTTGGGGACAGGTCCTCGAGGGGCTTGAATGAGCAGTTCTTC. Residues: CSVGDRSSRGLNEQFF.

The V call is TRBV28, the J call TRBJ1-2, with TRBD1 as a possible D gene (6 bases). Trimming removed 4 bases from V and 7 bases from J, with 10 bases in between. Germline loops: CDR1 MDHEN, CDR2 SYDVKM. The CDR3 loop spans 12 amino acids. CDR3 sequence reads: CASSSGVGGYTF. The CDR3 DNA sequence: TGTGCCAGCAGTTCAGGGGTTGGTGGCTACACCTTC.

The V gene is TRBV25-1, the J gene TRBJ2-3; 8 nucleotides match TRBD2. The CDR3 has 17 amino acids. The germline CDR1 and CDR2 sequences are MGHDK and SYGVNS. The V gene end was trimmed by 10 bases and the J gene end by 6 bases; junction bases not matched to a gene: 21. CDR3: CATELRKGLAGKDTQYF. The CDR3 DNA follows: TGTGCCACCGAGCTCCGAAAAGGATTAGCGGGGAAGGATACGCAGTATTTT. The full variable domain, rest sourced from reference TRBV25-1 and TRBJ2-3, is EADIYQTPRYLVIGTGKKITLECSQTMGHDKMYWYQQDPGMELHLIHYSYGVNSTEKGDLSSESTVSRIRTEHFPLTLESARPSHTSQYLCATELRKGLAGKDTQYFGPGTRLTVL.

J is TRBJ2-2 and V is TRBV7-2; D gene ambiguous. The V end lost 3 bases, the J end lost 7 bases, and 3 bases lay between the germline ends. The CDR3 has 11 residues. CDR1 and CDR2 (germline): SGHTA, FQGNSA. CDR3 DNA: TGTGCCAGCAGCTTCTACGGGGAGCTGTTTTTT. Translated, it gives CASSFYGELFF.

V and J are TRBV5-4 and TRBJ1-2; unclear D gene. V was shortened by 4 bases and J by 6 bases, with 22 bases between the two germline ends. Germline-derived CDR1 and CDR2 are SGHNT and YYREEE (reference sequence). The CDR3 covers 16 residues. CDR3 in DNA: TGTGCCAGCAGCAAGGGCGGACCGACCCCGGAGGATGGCTACACCTTC. Translating gives CASSKGGPTPEDGYTF.

The chain uses TRBV5-5 and TRBJ2-3; TRBD1 might be the D (6 bases). V lost 0 bases and J lost 0, with 17 bases in between. The germline V gene encodes CDR1 SGHKS and CDR2 YYEKEE (reference sequence). The CDR3 loop spans 18 amino acids. The CDR3 protein is CASSLDVGATRSTDTQYF. The CDR3 region has the DNA TGTGCCAGCAGCTTGGATGTGGGGGCTACGAGAAGCACAGATACGCAGTATTTT.

The chain links TRBV7-6 to TRBJ2-1; 9 bases are a match to TRBD2. CDR1 and CDR2 from the germline V gene are SGHVS and FNYEAQ. Trimming cost V 8 bases and J 8 bases; bases outside gene matches: 22. The CDR3 consists of 18 residues. The CDR3 bases are TGTGCCAGCCTAAAGAACCCATCCCTAGCGGGAAAAGCAGATGAGCAGTTCTTC. This codes for CASLKNPSLAGKADEQFF.

J is TRBJ2-7 and V is TRBV28; 7 bases fit TRBD2. This CDR3 is built from 13 residues. Germline CDR1 is MDHEN and CDR2 is SYDVKM. Losses at the gene ends were 8 bases for V and 1 base for J; bases not matched to a gene: 5. In nucleotides, the CDR3 is TGTGCCAGCCGGTTGGGGGGGTCCTACGAGCAGTACTTC. Protein sequence: CASRLGGSYEQYF.

The CDR3 region is CASSLNKGSGAEAFF. In DNA form, the CDR3 reads TGTGCCAGCAGTTTAAACAAGGGTAGCGGGGCTGAAGCTTTCTTT. The chain joins TRBV28 to TRBJ1-1, with unresolved D. CDR3 length equals 15 residues. Germline values: CDR1 MDHEN, CDR2 SYDVKM. V was trimmed by 2 bases and J by 6 bases, leaving 16 bases between them.

The CDR3 protein is CASSYGGAPATEAFF. DNA for the CDR3: TGCGCCAGCAGCTATGGGGGCGCACCCGCCACTGAAGCTTTCTTT. This chain uses TRBV5-1 with TRBJ1-1; TRBD1 is a possible D gene (6 bases). The V end was cut by 3 bases, the J end by 4 bases, with 16 bases between. Germline V gene data show CDR1 as SGHRS and CDR2 as YFSETQ. CDR3 length equals 15 residues. The whole variable domain, filled in from reference TRBV5-1 and TRBJ1-1, reads KAGVTQTPRYLIKTRGQQVTLSCSPISGHRSVSWYQQTPGQGLQFLFEYFSETQRNKGNFPGRFSGRQFSNSRSEMNVSTLELGDSALYLCASSYGGAPATEAFFGQGTRLTVV.

V usage is TRBV7-8 and J usage is TRBJ2-5; TRBD1 is a possible D gene (6 bases). The CDR3 covers 13 residues. Trimming took off 5 bases at V and 1 base at J, with 8 bases between the two ends. Germline V CDR1 and CDR2: SGHVS, FQNEAQ. As DNA, the CDR3 is TGTGCCAGCAGCAGGACAGTCCAAGAGACCCAGTACTTC. It translates to CASSRTVQETQYF.

The rearrangement links TRBV5-1 to TRBJ1-2; D gene unclear. Trimming cost V 4 bases and J 8 bases, with 15 bases left between them. Germline lookup yields CDR1 SGHRS and CDR2 YFSETQ. The CDR3 has 13 residues. CDR3 bases: TGCGCCAGCAGCGCGGGCCTCCTCGGAGGCTACACCTTC. It yields the protein CASSAGLLGGYTF. Based on the CDR3 plus reference TRBV5-1 and TRBJ1-2, the full variable domain is KAGVTQTPRYLIKTRGQQVTLSCSPISGHRSVSWYQQTPGQGLQFLFEYFSETQRNKGNFPGRFSGRQFSNSRSEMNVSTLELGDSALYLCASSAGLLGGYTFGSGTRLTVV.